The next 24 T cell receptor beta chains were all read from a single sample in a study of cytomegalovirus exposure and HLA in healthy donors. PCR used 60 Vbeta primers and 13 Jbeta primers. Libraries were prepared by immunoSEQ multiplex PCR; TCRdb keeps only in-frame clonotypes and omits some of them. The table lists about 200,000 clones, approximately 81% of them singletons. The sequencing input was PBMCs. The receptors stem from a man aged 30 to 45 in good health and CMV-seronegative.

CDR3 in amino acids: CASSPPTSGGGNEQFF. As DNA, the CDR3 is TGCGCCAGCAGCCCCCCGACTAGCGGGGGGGGTAATGAGCAGTTCTTC. The rearrangement links TRBV4-1 to TRBJ2-1, with 14 positions matching TRBD2. V was pared by 4 bases and J by 7 bases, with 6 bases of the junction left unmatched. The germline V gene encodes CDR1 MGHRA and CDR2 YSYEKL. The CDR3 contains 16 residues.

CDR3 nucleotide sequence: TGTGCCAGCAGTCCGGAGTGGGTCATAACTGGTGAAAAACTGTTTTTT. It encodes CASSPEWVITGEKLFF. The chain links TRBV27 to TRBJ1-4; no reliable D call. Germline V gene data show CDR1 as MNHEY and CDR2 as SMNVEV (reference sequence). CDR3 size: 16 residues. Trimming shortened V by 5 bases and J by 7 bases, and 20 bases separated the two germline ends.

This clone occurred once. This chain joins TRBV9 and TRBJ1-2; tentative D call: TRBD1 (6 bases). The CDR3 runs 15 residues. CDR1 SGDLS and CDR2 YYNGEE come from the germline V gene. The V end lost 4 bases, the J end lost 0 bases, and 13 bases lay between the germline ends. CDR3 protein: CASSPNRAANYGYTF. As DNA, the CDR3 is TGTGCCAGCAGCCCTAACAGGGCAGCTAACTATGGCTACACCTTC. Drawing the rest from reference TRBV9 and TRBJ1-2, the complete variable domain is DSGVTQTPKHLITATGQRVTLRCSPRSGDLSVYWYQQSLDQGLQFLIQYYNGEERAKGNILERFSAQQFPDLHSELNLSSLELGDSALYFCASSPNRAANYGYTFGSGTRLTVV.

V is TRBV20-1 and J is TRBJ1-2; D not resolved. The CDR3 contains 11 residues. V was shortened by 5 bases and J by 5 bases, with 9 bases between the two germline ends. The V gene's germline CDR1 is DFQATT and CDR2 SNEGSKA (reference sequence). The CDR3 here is CSAPGLYGYTF. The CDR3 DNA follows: TGCAGTGCTCCTGGACTATATGGCTACACCTTC.

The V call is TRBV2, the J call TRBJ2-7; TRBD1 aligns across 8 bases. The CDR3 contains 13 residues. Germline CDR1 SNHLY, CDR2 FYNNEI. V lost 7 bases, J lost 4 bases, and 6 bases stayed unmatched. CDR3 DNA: TGTGCCAGCATTCCGACAGGGGAGTACGAGCAGTACTTC. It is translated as CASIPTGEYEQYF.

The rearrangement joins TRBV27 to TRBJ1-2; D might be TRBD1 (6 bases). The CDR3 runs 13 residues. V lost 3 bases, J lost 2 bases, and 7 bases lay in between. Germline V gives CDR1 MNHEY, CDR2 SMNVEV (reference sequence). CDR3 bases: TGTGCCAGCAGTTTGGACAGCAACTATGGCTACACCTTC. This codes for CASSLDSNYGYTF.

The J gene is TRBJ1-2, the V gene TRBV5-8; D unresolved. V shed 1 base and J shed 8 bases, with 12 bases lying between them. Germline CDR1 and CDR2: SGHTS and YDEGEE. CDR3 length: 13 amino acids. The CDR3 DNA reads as TGTGCCAGCAGCTTGTACACGGGAATAGGCTACACCTTC. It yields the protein CASSLYTGIGYTF.

CDR3 in DNA: TGTGCCAGCAGCTTAGTACCACAGACGAACACTGAAGCTTTCTTT. Residues: CASSLVPQTNTEAFF. The rearrangement uses TRBV7-8 and TRBJ1-1; D remains ambiguous. CDR1 and CDR2 (germline): SGHVS, FQNEAQ. The CDR3 is 15 residues long. V was cut by 1 base and J by 1 base, with 10 bases left in between.

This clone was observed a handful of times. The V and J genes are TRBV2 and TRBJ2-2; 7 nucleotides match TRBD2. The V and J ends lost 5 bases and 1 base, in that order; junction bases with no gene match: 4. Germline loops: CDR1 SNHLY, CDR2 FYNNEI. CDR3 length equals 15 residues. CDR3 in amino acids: CASSRLAGNTGELFF. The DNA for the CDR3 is TGTGCCAGCAGTCGACTAGCTGGGAACACCGGGGAGCTGTTTTTT.

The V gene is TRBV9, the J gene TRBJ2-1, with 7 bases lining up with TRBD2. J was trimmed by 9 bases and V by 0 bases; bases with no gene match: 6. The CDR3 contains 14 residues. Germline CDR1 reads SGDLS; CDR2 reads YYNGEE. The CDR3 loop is CASSVVGGEGEQFF. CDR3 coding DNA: TGTGCCAGCAGCGTAGTTGGTGGGGAGGGTGAGCAGTTCTTC.

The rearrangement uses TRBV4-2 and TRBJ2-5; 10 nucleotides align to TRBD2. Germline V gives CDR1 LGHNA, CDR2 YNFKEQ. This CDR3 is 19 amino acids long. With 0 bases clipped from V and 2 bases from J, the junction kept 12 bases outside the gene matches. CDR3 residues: CASSQDNRKRGGRQETQYF. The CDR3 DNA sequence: TGTGCCAGCAGCCAAGATAATCGGAAGCGGGGGGGTCGTCAAGAGACCCAGTACTTC.

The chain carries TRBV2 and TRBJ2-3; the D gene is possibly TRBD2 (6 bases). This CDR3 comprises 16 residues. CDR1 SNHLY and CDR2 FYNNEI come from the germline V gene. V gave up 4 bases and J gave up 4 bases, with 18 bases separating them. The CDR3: CASSGLARTYSDTQYF. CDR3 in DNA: TGTGCCAGCAGTGGCCTAGCGAGGACCTACTCAGATACGCAGTATTTT.

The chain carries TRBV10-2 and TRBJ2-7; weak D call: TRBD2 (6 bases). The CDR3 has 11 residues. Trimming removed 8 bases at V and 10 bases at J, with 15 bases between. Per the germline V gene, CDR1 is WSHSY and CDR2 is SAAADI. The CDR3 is CASGGIAEQYF. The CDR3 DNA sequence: TGCGCCAGCGGGGGAATAGCGGAACAGTACTTC.

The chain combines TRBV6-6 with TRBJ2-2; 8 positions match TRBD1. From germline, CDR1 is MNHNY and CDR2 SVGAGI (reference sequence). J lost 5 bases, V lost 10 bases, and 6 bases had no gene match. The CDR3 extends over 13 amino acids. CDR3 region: CATRTGPTGELFF. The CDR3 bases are TGTGCCACTCGGACAGGGCCGACCGGGGAGCTGTTTTTT.

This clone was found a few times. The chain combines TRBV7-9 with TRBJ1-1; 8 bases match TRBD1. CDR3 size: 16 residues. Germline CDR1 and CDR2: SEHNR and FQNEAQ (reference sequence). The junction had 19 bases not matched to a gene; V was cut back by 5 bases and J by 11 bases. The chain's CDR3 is CASSLSTGQALFGAFF. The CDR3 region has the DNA TGTGCCAGCAGCCTGTCCACGGGACAGGCACTCTTTGGGGCTTTCTTT.

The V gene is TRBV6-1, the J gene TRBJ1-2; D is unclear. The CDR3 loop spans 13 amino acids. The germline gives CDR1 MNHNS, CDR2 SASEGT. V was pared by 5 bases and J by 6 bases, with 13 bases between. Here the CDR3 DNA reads TGTGCCAGCAGTTCCTCGGAGGTAGATGGCTACACCTTC. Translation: CASSSSEVDGYTF.

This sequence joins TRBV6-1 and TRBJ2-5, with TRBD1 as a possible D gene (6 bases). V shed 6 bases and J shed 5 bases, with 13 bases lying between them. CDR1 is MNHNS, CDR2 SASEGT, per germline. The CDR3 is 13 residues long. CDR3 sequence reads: CASRQGQMETQYF. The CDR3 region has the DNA TGTGCCAGCAGACAGGGCCAAATGGAGACCCAGTACTTC.

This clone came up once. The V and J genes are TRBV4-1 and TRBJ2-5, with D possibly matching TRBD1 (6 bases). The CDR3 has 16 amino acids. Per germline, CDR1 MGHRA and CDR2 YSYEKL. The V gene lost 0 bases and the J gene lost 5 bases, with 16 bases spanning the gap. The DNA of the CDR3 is TGCGCCAGCAGCCAAGATGGGGGCGGTGGGTTCGAGACCCAGTACTTC. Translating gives CASSQDGGGGFETQYF.

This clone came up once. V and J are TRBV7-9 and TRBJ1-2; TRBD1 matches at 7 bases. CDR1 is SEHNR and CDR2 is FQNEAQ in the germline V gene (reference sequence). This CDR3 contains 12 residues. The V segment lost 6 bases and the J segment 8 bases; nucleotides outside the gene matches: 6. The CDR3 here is CASSSTGDGYTF. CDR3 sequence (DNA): TGTGCCAGCAGTTCAACAGGGGACGGCTACACCTTC. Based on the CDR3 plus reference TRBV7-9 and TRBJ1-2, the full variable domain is DTGVSQNPRHKITKRGQNVTFRCDPISEHNRLYWYRQTLGQGPEFLTYFQNEAQLEKSRLLSDRFSAERPKGSFSTLEIQRTEQGDSAMYLCASSSTGDGYTFGSGTRLTVV.

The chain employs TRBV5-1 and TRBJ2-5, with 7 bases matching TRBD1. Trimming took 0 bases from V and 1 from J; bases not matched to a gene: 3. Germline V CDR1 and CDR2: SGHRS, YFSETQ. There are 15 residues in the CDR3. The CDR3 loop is CASSLEGAPQETQYF. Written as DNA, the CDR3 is TGCGCCAGCAGCTTGGAGGGGGCGCCCCAAGAGACCCAGTACTTC.

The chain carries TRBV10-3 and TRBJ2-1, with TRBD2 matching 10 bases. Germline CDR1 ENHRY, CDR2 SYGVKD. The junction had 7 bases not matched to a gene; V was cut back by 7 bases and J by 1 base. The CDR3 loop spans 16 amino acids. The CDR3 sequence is CAIKGTSDRSYNEQFF. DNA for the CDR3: TGTGCCATCAAAGGGACTAGCGATCGGTCCTACAATGAGCAGTTCTTC.

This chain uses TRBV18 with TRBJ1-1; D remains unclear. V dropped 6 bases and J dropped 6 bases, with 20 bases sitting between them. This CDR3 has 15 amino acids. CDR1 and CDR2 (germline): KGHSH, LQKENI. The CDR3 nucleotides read TGTGCCAGCTCCCGCCTTCAAACGGGAATCGCTGAAGCTTTCTTT. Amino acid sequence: CASSRLQTGIAEAFF. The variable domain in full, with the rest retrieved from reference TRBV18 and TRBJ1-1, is NAGVMQNPRHLVRRRGQEARLRCSPMKGHSHVYWYRQLPEEGLKFMVYLQKENIIDESGMPKERFSAEFPKEGPSILRIQQVVRGDSAAYFCASSRLQTGIAEAFFGQGTRLTVV.

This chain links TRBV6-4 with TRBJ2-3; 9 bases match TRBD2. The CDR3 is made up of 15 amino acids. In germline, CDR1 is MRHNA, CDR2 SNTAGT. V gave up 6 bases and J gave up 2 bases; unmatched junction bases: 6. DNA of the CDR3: TGTGCCAGCAGCCAAGAGCGGGGGGTCACAGATACGCAGTATTTT. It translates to CASSQERGVTDTQYF.

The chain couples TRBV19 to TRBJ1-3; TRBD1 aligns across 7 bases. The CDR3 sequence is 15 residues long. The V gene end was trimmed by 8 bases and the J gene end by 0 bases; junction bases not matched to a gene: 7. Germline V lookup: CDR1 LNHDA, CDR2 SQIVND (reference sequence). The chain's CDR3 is CASWGQPSSGNTIYF. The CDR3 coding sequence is TGTGCCAGTTGGGGACAGCCGAGCTCTGGAAACACCATATATTTT.